The 25 T cell receptor beta chains listed next were all sequenced from one sample in a study of T cell responses to AZD1222 COVID-19 vaccine. Sequenced by immunoSEQ multiplex PCR; TCRdb stores in-frame clones only, minus some. The table lists 80,000 or so clones, roughly 90% of them singletons. The sequencing here drew on peripheral blood, taken 28 days after the second AZD1222 dose. The receptors stem from an adult who received the AZD1222 COVID-19 vaccine.

The rearrangement uses TRBV19 and TRBJ1-1; D gene unclear. CDR3 length: 11 amino acids. V was trimmed by 7 bases and J by 10 bases, leaving 13 bases between them. Germline assignment: CDR1 LNHDA and CDR2 SQIVND (reference sequence). DNA for the CDR3: TGTGCCAGTACCGCCTCATCGTCAGCTTTCTTT. As protein: CASTASSSAFF. The full variable domain, completed using reference TRBV19 and TRBJ1-1, is DGGITQSPKYLFRKEGQNVTLSCEQNLNHDAMYWYRQDPGQGLRLIYYSQIVNDFQKGDIAEGYSVSREKKESFPLTVTSAQKNPTAFYLCASTASSSAFFGQGTRLTVV.

This rearrangement joins TRBV28 to TRBJ1-2, with 10 bases matching TRBD1. The germline V gene encodes CDR1 MDHEN and CDR2 SYDVKM. V shed 5 bases and J 2 bases; nucleotides not matched to a gene: 11. This CDR3 is 17 amino acids long. The CDR3 loop is CASSPPGQGSVNYGYTF. CDR3 nucleotides: TGTGCCAGCAGTCCGCCGGGACAGGGGAGTGTGAACTATGGCTACACCTTC.

CDR3 bases: TGTGCCAGCAGCGTAGACGCGGGAGCCTACAATGAGCAGTTCTTC. Its translation is CASSVDAGAYNEQFF. The chain combines TRBV9 with TRBJ2-1, with 7 bases lining up with TRBD2. The CDR3 totals 15 residues. V was pared by 0 bases and J by 2 bases, with 2 bases of the junction left unmatched. Germline lookup yields CDR1 SGDLS and CDR2 YYNGEE. Based on the CDR3 plus reference TRBV9 and TRBJ2-1, the full variable domain is DSGVTQTPKHLITATGQRVTLRCSPRSGDLSVYWYQQSLDQGLQFLIQYYNGEERAKGNILERFSAQQFPDLHSELNLSSLELGDSALYFCASSVDAGAYNEQFFGPGTRLTVL.

This clone was seen just once. The rearrangement joins TRBV27 to TRBJ1-6; possibly TRBD1 for D (5 bases). Germline V gene lookup returns CDR1 MNHEY and CDR2 SMNVEV (reference sequence). Trimming took off 6 bases at V and 10 bases at J, with 13 bases between the two ends. This CDR3 is 13 amino acids long. CDR3 loop: CASRGPFGSPLHF. The DNA of the CDR3 is TGTGCCAGCAGGGGACCCTTTGGGTCACCCCTCCACTTT.

The table lists this clone with a count of one. The chain carries TRBV10-1 and TRBJ2-2; the match to TRBD1 covers 7 bases. Trimming took 11 bases from V and 7 from J; bases not matched to a gene: 10. The CDR3 sequence is 13 residues long. CDR1 is WNHNN and CDR2 is SYGVQD in the germline V gene (reference sequence). For the CDR3, the DNA is TGCGCCGGCCCGAGGGGGCGAGGCGGGGAGCTGTTTTTT. It codes for CAGPRGRGGELFF.

This rearrangement joins TRBV6-2 or TRBV6-3 to TRBJ1-5, with TRBD1 matching 8 bases. The CDR3 totals 16 residues. The junction had 8 bases not matched to a gene; V was cut back by 2 bases and J by 5 bases. Germline lookup yields CDR1 MNHEY and CDR2 SVGEGT. The CDR3 region is CASSYGVGQGYQPQHF. The CDR3 bases are TGTGCCAGCAGTTACGGTGTTGGACAGGGCTATCAGCCCCAGCATTTT.

The chain is built from TRBV7-3 and TRBJ2-3; D is perhaps TRBD2 (7 bases). Per germline, CDR1 SGHTA and CDR2 FQGTGA. V dropped 4 bases and J dropped 0 bases, with 14 bases sitting between them. The CDR3 is 16 residues long. This chain's CDR3 is CASSWTGGASTDTQYF. DNA for the CDR3: TGTGCCAGCAGCTGGACGGGGGGCGCGAGCACAGATACGCAGTATTTT.

This clone has just one count. The V call is TRBV24-1, the J call TRBJ2-6, with 7 bases matching TRBD1. The CDR3 has 13 amino acids. From germline, CDR1 is KGHDR and CDR2 SFDVKD. V shed 5 bases and J 10 bases; nucleotides not matched to a gene: 4. The CDR3 bases are TGTGCCACCAGTGCCCAGGGGGAAAACGTCCTGACTTTC. This codes for CATSAQGENVLTF.

The chain links TRBV18 to TRBJ1-5; D unresolved. In germline, CDR1 is KGHSH, CDR2 LQKENI. V lost 3 bases to trimming and J lost 2 bases, with 5 bases between them. CDR3 length equals 13 residues. In nucleotides, the CDR3 is TGTGCCAGCTCACCGTTGCGCAATCAGCCCCAGCATTTT. The encoded protein is CASSPLRNQPQHF.

The chain joins TRBV10-3 to TRBJ2-7; 10 nucleotides match TRBD1. The V gene's germline CDR1 is ENHRY and CDR2 SYGVKD. The CDR3 is 15 residues long. V was clipped by 6 bases and J by 5 bases; unmatched bases: 10. The CDR3 region is CAIRSGGGTGDEQYF. The CDR3 DNA is TGTGCCATCAGGAGCGGAGGGGGGACAGGGGACGAGCAGTACTTC.

The chain carries TRBV5-1 and TRBJ2-5; TRBD1 is a possible D gene (6 bases). Between the trimmed V and J ends, which lost 4 bases and 5 bases, there was a span of 21 bases. Germline V gives CDR1 SGHRS, CDR2 YFSETQ. The CDR3 is 16 residues long. The CDR3 protein is CASSPRSEGVGETQYF. In DNA, the CDR3 is TGCGCCAGCAGCCCCCGCAGTGAGGGGGTCGGGGAGACCCAGTACTTC.

The V gene is TRBV15, the J gene TRBJ2-1, with TRBD2 as a possible D gene (6 bases). The germline V gene has CDR1 LNHNV and CDR2 YYDKDF (reference sequence). This CDR3 has 15 amino acids. V shed 3 bases and J shed 0 bases, with 9 bases lying between them. Here the CDR3 reads CATSRPSDSYNEQFF. For the CDR3, the DNA is TGTGCCACCAGCAGGCCTAGCGACTCCTACAATGAGCAGTTCTTC.

The chain is built from TRBV28 and TRBJ2-5; 11 nucleotides align to TRBD1. After removal of 5 bases from V and 7 bases from J, the junction contained 6 bases not matched to a gene. The CDR3 runs to 14 residues. The germline V gene encodes CDR1 MDHEN and CDR2 SYDVKM. The CDR3 loop reads CASSPGQGAPTQYF. The CDR3 DNA sequence: TGTGCCAGCAGTCCCGGACAGGGGGCGCCGACCCAGTACTTC. The full variable domain, its missing parts supplied by reference TRBV28 and TRBJ2-5, is DVKVTQSSRYLVKRTGEKVFLECVQDMDHENMFWYRQDPGLGLRLIYFSYDVKMKEKGDIPEGYSVSREKKERFSLILESASTNQTSMYLCASSPGQGAPTQYFGPGTRLLVL.

This chain connects TRBV6-5 to TRBJ2-7; 8 bases are shared with TRBD1. This CDR3 has 15 amino acids. The germline V gene encodes CDR1 MNHEY and CDR2 SVGAGI. V shed 6 bases and J 5 bases; nucleotides not matched to a gene: 12. The CDR3 DNA follows: TGTGCCAGCAGCGATATCCGGGACAGGCAAAACGAGCAGTACTTC. The encoded protein is CASSDIRDRQNEQYF.

This chain uses TRBV28 with TRBJ1-2, with TRBD1 identical over 7 bases. Germline V gives CDR1 MDHEN, CDR2 SYDVKM. V shed 6 bases, J shed 6 bases, and the junction held 10 bases outside the gene matches. CDR3 size: 14 residues. CDR3 protein: CASRGQTGRHGYTF. Written as DNA, the CDR3 is TGTGCCAGCAGAGGCCAGACAGGGCGACATGGCTACACCTTC.

This CDR3 reads CASSRRGSTDTQYF. CDR3 sequence (DNA): TGTGCCAGTAGTAGGCGGGGTAGCACAGATACGCAGTATTTT. The chain couples TRBV19 to TRBJ2-3; a possible D gene is TRBD2 (6 bases). From germline, CDR1 is LNHDA and CDR2 SQIVND (reference sequence). Deletions cut 4 bases from V and 0 bases from J, with 8 bases between. This CDR3 region has 14 residues.

The gene calls are TRBV19 and TRBJ2-7, with 10 bases matching TRBD2. This CDR3 contains 14 residues. CDR1 LNHDA and CDR2 SQIVND come from the germline V gene (reference sequence). V gave up 2 bases and J gave up 3 bases; unmatched junction bases: 1. The CDR3 region has the DNA TGTGCCAGTAGTATACTAGCGGGAGTCTACGAGCAGTACTTC. This gives the protein CASSILAGVYEQYF.

The V call is TRBV5-4, the J call TRBJ1-6; D might be TRBD1 (5 bases). Trimming shortened V by 5 bases and J by 0 bases, and 21 bases separated the two germline ends. CDR1 is SGHNT and CDR2 is YYREEE in the germline V gene (reference sequence). CDR3 size: 19 residues. CDR3 bases: TGTGCCAGCAGGGAAGTGGGGAGGACACCGGTCTCCTATAATTCACCCCTCCACTTT. This sequence encodes CASREVGRTPVSYNSPLHF.

J is TRBJ2-1 and V is TRBV7-2; TRBD1 aligns across 7 bases. Germline lookup yields CDR1 SGHTA and CDR2 FQGNSA. V was pared by 1 base and J by 7 bases, with 7 bases of the junction left unmatched. CDR3 length: 15 amino acids. CDR3 nucleotide sequence: TGTGCCAGCAGCTTAGGGGGGACAGTGAGGAATGAGCAGTTCTTC. Its translation is CASSLGGTVRNEQFF.

This chain links TRBV5-6 with TRBJ1-2; 7 bases fit TRBD1. V lost 3 bases and J lost 2; bases outside the gene matches: 4. This CDR3 spans 14 amino acids. Germline V gives CDR1 SGHDT, CDR2 YYEEEE. DNA of the CDR3: TGTGCCAGCAGCTACCAGGGACAGAACTATGGCTACACCTTC. This codes for CASSYQGQNYGYTF.

The chain recombines TRBV24-1 with TRBJ2-1; a possible D gene is TRBD1 (5 bases). CDR1 and CDR2 (germline): KGHDR, SFDVKD. This CDR3 region has 13 residues. Trimming cost V 3 bases and J 12 bases, with 14 bases left between them. The CDR3 is CATSDLQAKGQFF. The CDR3 DNA reads as TGTGCCACCAGTGATCTACAGGCAAAAGGGCAGTTCTTC.

This chain uses TRBV27 with TRBJ1-5; 11 positions agree with TRBD1. This CDR3 is 14 amino acids long. Germline V gene data show CDR1 as MNHEY and CDR2 as SMNVEV (reference sequence). V gave up 6 bases and J gave up 11 bases; unmatched junction bases: 9. CDR3 sequence reads: CASSQGTGGLSQHF. CDR3 bases: TGTGCCAGCAGCCAAGGGACAGGGGGTCTGTCCCAGCATTTT.

V usage is TRBV25-1 and J usage is TRBJ2-1; 10 bases agree with TRBD2. This CDR3 region has 16 residues. Germline loops: CDR1 MGHDK, CDR2 SYGVNS. Trimming took 3 bases from V and 7 from J; bases not matched to a gene: 9. CDR3 DNA sequence: TGTGCCAGCAGTGACCCCCCTAGCGGGAGAAATAATGAGCAGTTCTTC. As protein: CASSDPPSGRNNEQFF.

This clone was seen only once. The rearrangement joins TRBV5-5 to TRBJ1-5, with D hard to call. The CDR3 contains 18 residues. Trimming took off 4 bases at V and 0 bases at J, with 20 bases between the two ends. Germline assignment: CDR1 SGHKS and CDR2 YYEKEE (reference sequence). CDR3 in amino acids: CASSVSAVVGFSNQPQHF. The DNA for the CDR3 is TGTGCCAGCAGCGTCTCGGCCGTAGTGGGGTTTAGCAATCAGCCCCAGCATTTT.

This clone was picked up a small number of times. This chain links TRBV24-1 with TRBJ1-2, with no clear D. The CDR3 is 13 amino acids. V gave up 3 bases and J gave up 6 bases, with 10 bases separating them. CDR1 and CDR2 from the germline V gene are KGHDR and SFDVKD. The CDR3 spells CATSDREKNGYTF. In DNA, the CDR3 is TGTGCCACCAGTGATAGGGAAAAGAATGGCTACACCTTC.